This TCR beta chain was sequenced during a study of T cell repertoires in cytomegalovirus infection. For the study at large: Used in the study were CMV epitopes, some recently identified and HLA-C-restricted, others well-studied and HLA-B-restricted. Based on public TCR beta signatures, there were indications of CMV infection and of a matching HLA type.

Overall study results and limits: HLA-C-restricted, CMV-specific TCR beta clonotypes were dominant ex vivo.

V shed 4 bases and J shed 4 bases, with 13 bases lying between them. The CDR3 covers 14 residues. Germline V gene sequence: CDR1 SEHNR, CDR2 FQNEAQ (reference sequence). MiXCR, run by TCRdb on the reads, gives a single entry per CDR3 protein. Of 450,000 to 650,000 distinct CDR3 sequences in the sample, about 39% were seen once. A word on this clonotype: The antigen is not known.

The chain is built from TRBV7-9 and TRBJ2-5; no clear D. The sample here was cultured PBMCs, taken from culture after CMV antigen stimulation. The sequence came from a human donor in good health (CMV status not recorded). Some clones in this sample may be carry-over from other donors' samples. The CDR3 nucleotides are TGTGCCAGCAGCTCATACAAGGTTCGAGAGACCCAGTACTTC. Translating gives CASSSYKVRETQYF.